This T cell receptor (beta chain) came from a study of T cell repertoires in cytomegalovirus infection. The overall study: Matching HLA type, along with CMV infection, was indicated by public TCR beta signatures.

The CDR3 has 17 residues. V gave up 2 bases and J gave up 3 bases, with 17 bases separating them. The germline V gene encodes CDR1 MNHEY and CDR2 SMNVEV (reference sequence). Study outcomes and limitations: Totalled public TCR beta family frequency picked out people who carried CMV plus the relevant HLA. In two of eight donors, the top clonotype was HLA-C-restricted CMV-specific.

MiXCR was run by TCRdb on the reads, yielding one entry per CDR3 protein. The sample records 200,000 to 300,000 distinct CDR3 sequences, roughly 6.5% being singletons. This clonotype has ten or more counts. The antigen remains unidentified. This receptor was taken from a human donor in good health (CMV status not recorded). Some clones in this sample may be carry-over from other donors' samples. Sequenced material: PBMCs. The V and J genes are TRBV27 and TRBJ1-5; D remains ambiguous. CDR3 residues: CASSLRGGQLINQPQHF. The DNA of the CDR3 is TGTGCCAGCAGTTTAAGAGGAGGGCAGTTGATCAATCAGCCCCAGCATTTT.